The 14 T cell receptor beta chains reported below all come from one sample, sequenced in a study of T cells in Graves' hyperthyroidism and ophthalmopathy. Amplification of TCR beta CDR3 regions used RNA as the template. First-round RT-PCR of the TCR CDR3 relied on the HTBI primer set. TCRdb called the multiplex PCR reads again in MiXCR, with one record for every CDR3 protein. The sample shows about 590,000 distinct CDR3 sequences, around 14% of them seen only once. The sequencing sample was made of blood. These receptors were taken from a woman under 30 with Graves' ophthalmopathy.

This clonotype was seen at least ten times. V gene TRBV28 combines with J gene TRBJ2-5; D might be TRBD2 (6 bases). CDR1 and CDR2 from the germline V gene are MDHEN and SYDVKM. Trimming took 4 bases from V and 3 from J, leaving 18 bases between them. The CDR3 totals 16 residues. CDR3 amino acids: CASSSTGPSGEETQYF. CDR3 nucleotide sequence: TGTGCCAGCAGTTCAACAGGACCCTCGGGAGAAGAGACCCAGTACTTC.

This clonotype was recorded at least ten times. The J gene is TRBJ2-1, the V gene TRBV4-2, with D maybe TRBD2 (5 bases). The V gene's germline CDR1 is LGHNA and CDR2 YNFKEQ. Trimming took 4 bases from V and 8 from J, leaving 12 bases between them. CDR3 length: 13 amino acids. The CDR3, as DNA: TGTGCCAGCAGCCTGACCACCGGGGATGAGCAGTTCTTC. This encodes CASSLTTGDEQFF.

The table lists this clonotype with a count of one. The rearrangement uses TRBV2 and TRBJ2-7; the match to TRBD2 covers 9 bases. Germline V CDR1 and CDR2: SNHLY, FYNNEI. V shed 6 bases, J shed 2 bases, and the junction held 8 bases outside the gene matches. This CDR3 region has 15 residues. CDR3 protein: CASSVEASGTYEQYF. The DNA for the CDR3 is TGTGCCAGCAGCGTAGAGGCTAGCGGGACCTACGAGCAGTACTTC.

The chain carries TRBV10-3 and TRBJ1-3, with no clear D. The CDR3 totals 14 residues. CDR1 and CDR2 from the germline V gene are ENHRY and SYGVKD. Trimming shortened V by 7 bases and J by 2 bases, and 12 bases separated the two germline ends. The CDR3 loop is CAITPDLAGNTIYF. The CDR3 region has the DNA TGTGCCATCACCCCGGACCTTGCTGGAAACACCATATATTTT.

The table lists this clonotype with a few counts. This chain connects TRBV11-3 to TRBJ1-1, with a weak D call TRBD1 (5 bases). CDR1 SGHNT and CDR2 YENEEA come from the germline V gene. This CDR3 is built from 17 residues. V was cut by 6 bases and J by 5 bases, with 25 bases left in between. In nucleotides, the CDR3 is TGTGCCAGCAGACCCCGGGGGGGGGGAGAATCGAGGACTGAAGCTTTCTTT. It is translated as CASRPRGGGESRTEAFF. Drawing the rest from reference TRBV11-3 and TRBJ1-1, the complete variable domain is EAGVVQSPRYKIIEKKQPVAFWCNPISGHNTLYWYLQNLGQGPELLIRYENEEAVDDSQLPKDRFSAERLKGVDSTLKIQPAELGDSAVYLCASRPRGGGESRTEAFFGQGTRLTVV.

This clonotype was recorded many times. The chain links TRBV4-3 to TRBJ1-1; D is possibly TRBD1 (6 bases). Germline V lookup: CDR1 LGHNA, CDR2 YSLEER. V was pared by 1 base and J by 6 bases, with 12 bases between. The CDR3 totals 14 residues. The CDR3 nucleotides read TGCGCCAGCAGCCAAGGTAACAGGGAGTCTGAAGCTTTCTTT. It yields the protein CASSQGNRESEAFF.

The rearrangement links TRBV5-6 to TRBJ1-1; D gene ambiguous. Germline-derived CDR1 and CDR2 are SGHDT and YYEEEE. This CDR3 contains 14 residues. The V end was cut by 0 bases, the J end by 3 bases, with 9 bases between. CDR3 bases: TGTGCCAGCAGCTTGGCCCAGAGGGACACTGAAGCTTTCTTT. Protein product: CASSLAQRDTEAFF. The full variable domain, in which reference TRBV5-6 and TRBJ1-1 provide the parts outside the CDR3, is DAGVTQSPTHLIKTRGQQVTLRCSPKSGHDTVSWYQQALGQGPQFIFQYYEEEERQRGNFPDRFSGHQFPNYSSELNVNALLLGDSALYLCASSLAQRDTEAFFGQGTRLTVV.

There are many counts of this clonotype. J is TRBJ1-2 and V is TRBV7-6; D gene uncertain. The CDR3 sequence is 13 residues long. The germline V gene has CDR1 SGHVS and CDR2 FNYEAQ. Trimming took off 6 bases at V and 3 bases at J, with 11 bases between the two ends. The CDR3 DNA follows: TGTGCCAGCAGTCCCGTAGAGGACTATGGCTACACCTTC. Translated: CASSPVEDYGYTF.

V is TRBV7-8 and J is TRBJ2-6; the D call may be TRBD1 or TRBD2 (6 bases each). V lost 1 base to trimming and J lost 0 bases, with 10 bases between them. The CDR3 has 17 amino acids. Germline CDR1 SGHVS, CDR2 FQNEAQ. CDR3 in DNA: TGTGCCAGCAGCTTAGTGGGGGGCAACTCTGGGGCCAACGTCCTGACTTTC. Protein: CASSLVGGNSGANVLTF.

This sequence joins TRBV19 and TRBJ2-6; D perhaps matches TRBD1 (5 bases). Trimming removed 4 bases from V and 1 base from J, with 11 bases in between. Germline V gene data show CDR1 as LNHDA and CDR2 as SQIVND (reference sequence). CDR3 length: 16 amino acids. In DNA, the CDR3 is TGTGCCAGTAGTAAGCAGGGAAATTCTGGGGCCAACGTCCTGACTTTC. Protein: CASSKQGNSGANVLTF.

The V gene is TRBV27, the J gene TRBJ2-7; tentatively, D is TRBD1 (6 bases). V dropped 6 bases and J dropped 6 bases, with 18 bases sitting between them. CDR3 length equals 14 residues. Germline CDR1 reads MNHEY; CDR2 reads SMNVEV (reference sequence). This CDR3 is CASSPGQSSSEQYF. CDR3 bases: TGTGCCAGCAGCCCCGGACAGTCTTCTTCCGAGCAGTACTTC.

This clonotype showed up many times. The chain combines TRBV6-1 with TRBJ2-1; 7 nucleotides line up with TRBD2. Trimming cost V 5 bases and J 9 bases; bases outside gene matches: 13. CDR1 and CDR2 from the germline V gene are MNHNS and SASEGT. This CDR3 has 15 amino acids. The CDR3 DNA reads as TGTGCCAGCAGTTCTGGGAGGGCGGGAGAGTCTGAGCAGTTCTTC. It specifies CASSSGRAGESEQFF.

This clonotype was seen repeatedly, ten times or more. J is TRBJ1-2 and V is TRBV12-3 or TRBV12-4; no firm D call. There are 14 residues in the CDR3. Trimming removed 5 bases at V and 2 bases at J, with 12 bases between. The CDR3 here is CASSRAGSNYGYTF. CDR3 DNA: TGTGCCAGCAGTAGGGCAGGAAGCAACTATGGCTACACCTTC.

The chain uses TRBV14 and TRBJ2-7, with a possible D match to TRBD2 (6 bases). The V end was cut by 4 bases, the J end by 2 bases, with 15 bases between. The CDR3 has 15 amino acids. CDR1 and CDR2 from the germline V gene are SGHDN and FVKESK. DNA for the CDR3: TGTGCCAGCAGCCCTCCAAGGCGGGGACCCTACGAGCAGTACTTC. Its protein is CASSPPRRGPYEQYF.